This T cell receptor beta chain was found in a study of cytomegalovirus exposure and HLA in healthy donors. Study as a whole: In a later analysis, the roughly 120 validation repertoires were reported to have used the same platform as the 600 to 800 first-cohort repertoires.

Clones were read by immunoSEQ multiplex PCR, and TCRdb kept only the in-frame ones, dropping some. The sample has some 140,000 clones, around 88% seen once. Note on this clone: Antigen specificity is unknown.

Germline V gene data show CDR1 as LGHNA and CDR2 as YNFKEQ. This CDR3 region has 17 residues. The ends were cut back, 4 bases at V and 0 bases at J, with 15 bases in the middle. The study, taken as a whole, reports: Within the 120 or so validation repertoires, first-cohort TCR clusters tended to co-occur, according to a later analysis.

The source of this sequence is a man between 18 and 29 years old in good health and CMV-seropositive. The material sequenced was PBMCs. The rearrangement links TRBV4-2 to TRBJ1-4; maybe TRBD1 (6 bases). CDR3 sequence reads: CASSLEAGDATNEKLFF. CDR3 nucleotides: TGTGCCAGCAGCCTCGAGGCAGGGGACGCAACTAATGAAAAACTGTTTTTT.